This T cell receptor (beta chain) was obtained from a study of PD-L1 blockade in urothelial cancer. Overall study context: The analyses of blood took place 3 weeks (second dose) and 6 weeks after treatment start. Blood-derived samples held a median roughly 150,000 T cells.

Profiled with immunoSEQ multiplex PCR; TCRdb holds only in-frame clones, not every one. The repertoire holds some 47,000 clones, with approximately 78% as singletons. This CDR3 comprises 15 residues. Germline V CDR1 and CDR2: SGHVS, FQNEAQ. Trimming left V 2 bases short and J 5 bases short, with 13 bases between. The sample consisted of PBMCs, taken around atezolizumab (anti-PD-L1) treatment. The chain couples TRBV7-8 to TRBJ1-5; the D gene is possibly TRBD1 (6 bases). The TCR originated in a man in his sixties or seventies with urothelial cancer. The CDR3 protein is CASSLWGTLDQPQHF. CDR3 nucleotides: TGTGCCAGCAGCTTATGGGGGACACTAGATCAGCCCCAGCATTTT.